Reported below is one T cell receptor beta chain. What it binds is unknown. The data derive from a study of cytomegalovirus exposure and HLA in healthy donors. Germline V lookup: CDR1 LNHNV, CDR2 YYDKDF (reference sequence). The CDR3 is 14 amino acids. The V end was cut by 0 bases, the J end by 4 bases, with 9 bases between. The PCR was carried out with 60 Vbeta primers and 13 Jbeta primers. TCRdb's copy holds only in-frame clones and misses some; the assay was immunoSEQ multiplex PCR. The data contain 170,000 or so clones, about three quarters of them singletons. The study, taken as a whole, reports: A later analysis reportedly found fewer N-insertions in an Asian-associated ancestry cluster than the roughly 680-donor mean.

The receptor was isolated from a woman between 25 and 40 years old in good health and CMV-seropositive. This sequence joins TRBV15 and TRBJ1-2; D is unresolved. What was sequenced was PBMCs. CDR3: CATSRDKTAYGYTF. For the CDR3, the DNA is TGTGCCACCAGCAGAGATAAAACAGCCTATGGCTACACCTTC.